These T cell receptor beta chains were read from a single sample in a study of shared clonotypes between healthy human individuals. Libraries were prepared by immunoSEQ multiplex PCR; TCRdb keeps only in-frame clonotypes and omits some of them. The sample holds roughly 380,000 clones, approximately 97% seen once. Sequencing input: memory CD8+ T cells sorted from blood. Every receptor here comes from a man between 25 and 39 years old in good health. The CDR3 runs from the conserved cysteine through the conserved F or W. D genes are given only for firm matches. The size entry is marked missing in some rows and otherwise reads once, few, many or a size class.

D gene: -; J gene: TRBJ1-1; V gene: TRBV28; clone size: -; CDR3 DNA: TGTGCCAGCAGTTCCGCAGGGGAAACTGAAGCTTTCTTT; CDR3 protein: CASSSAGETEAFF
D gene: -; J gene: TRBJ2-5; V gene: TRBV5-6; clone size: -; CDR3 DNA: TGTGCCAGCAGCTTGGTCGGAGAGACCCAGTACTTC; CDR3 protein: CASSLVGETQYF
D gene: TRBD1; J gene: TRBJ2-7; V gene: TRBV5-1; clone size: -; CDR3 DNA: TGCGCCAGCAGCGCCCCGGGACAGTCCTACGAGCAGTACTTC; CDR3 protein: CASSAPGQSYEQYF
D gene: TRBD1; J gene: TRBJ2-7; V gene: TRBV5-6; clone size: -; CDR3 DNA: TGTGCCAGCAGCACCGGACAGGGCCCTCTTTACGAGCAGTACTTC; CDR3 protein: CASSTGQGPLYEQYF
D gene: -; J gene: TRBJ2-4; V gene: TRBV10-3; clone size: -; CDR3 DNA: TGTGCCATCTCTACCCCAGGGGAAGCCAAAAACATTCAGTACTTC; CDR3 protein: CAISTPGEAKNIQYF
D gene: TRBD1; J gene: TRBJ2-7; V gene: TRBV10-1; clone size: -; CDR3 DNA: TGCGCCAGCAGTGAGTCGGGGACAGACCCCGTAGGGGAGCAGTACTTC; CDR3 protein: CASSESGTDPVGEQYF
D gene: -; J gene: TRBJ2-7; V gene: TRBV11-2; clone size: -; CDR3 DNA: TGTGCCAGCAGCACCTACTACGAGCAGTACTTC; CDR3 protein: CASSTYYEQYF
D gene: -; J gene: TRBJ1-4; V gene: TRBV19; clone size: -; CDR3 DNA: TGTGCCAGTAGTATTAATGGAGAAAAACTGTTTTTT; CDR3 protein: CASSINGEKLFF
D gene: TRBD2; J gene: TRBJ2-5; V gene: TRBV18; clone size: -; CDR3 DNA: TGTGCCAGCTCACAGCGGGAGCCCCAAGAGACCCAGTACTTC; CDR3 protein: CASSQREPQETQYF
D gene: -; J gene: TRBJ2-7; V gene: TRBV28; clone size: -; CDR3 DNA: TGTGCCAGCAGTTTCGCCCGCGGAAACTCCTACGAGCAGTACTTC; CDR3 protein: CASSFARGNSYEQYF
D gene: -; J gene: TRBJ1-5; V gene: TRBV28; clone size: -; CDR3 DNA: TGTGCCAGCAGTTTCCCCCAGCCCCAGCATTTT; CDR3 protein: CASSFPQPQHF
D gene: -; J gene: TRBJ1-5; V gene: TRBV5-8; clone size: once; CDR3 DNA: TGTGCCAGCAGCCTCACAGGATCCAATCAGCCCCAGCATTTT; CDR3 protein: CASSLTGSNQPQHF
D gene: -; J gene: TRBJ2-1; V gene: TRBV9; clone size: -; CDR3 DNA: TGTGCCAGCAGCGCCGGGAGAAGGGGCTACAATGAGCAGTTCTTC; CDR3 protein: CASSAGRRGYNEQFF
D gene: -; J gene: TRBJ2-2; V gene: TRBV28; clone size: -; CDR3 DNA: TGTGCCAGCAGTTTATGGAGACTAGGTACGAACACCGGGGAGCTGTTTTTT; CDR3 protein: CASSLWRLGTNTGELFF
D gene: -; J gene: TRBJ2-2; V gene: TRBV9; clone size: once; CDR3 DNA: TGTGCCAGCAGCGTAGGGCCTAACACCGGGGAGCTGTTTTTT; CDR3 protein: CASSVGPNTGELFF
D gene: TRBD1; J gene: TRBJ1-1; V gene: TRBV9; clone size: -; CDR3 DNA: TGTGCCAGCAGCCCCGGACAGGGCGAAGCTTTCTTT; CDR3 protein: CASSPGQGEAFF
D gene: -; J gene: TRBJ1-1; V gene: TRBV28; clone size: -; CDR3 DNA: TGTGCCAGCAGTTGGGGGTTCACTGAAGCTTTCTTT; CDR3 protein: CASSWGFTEAFF